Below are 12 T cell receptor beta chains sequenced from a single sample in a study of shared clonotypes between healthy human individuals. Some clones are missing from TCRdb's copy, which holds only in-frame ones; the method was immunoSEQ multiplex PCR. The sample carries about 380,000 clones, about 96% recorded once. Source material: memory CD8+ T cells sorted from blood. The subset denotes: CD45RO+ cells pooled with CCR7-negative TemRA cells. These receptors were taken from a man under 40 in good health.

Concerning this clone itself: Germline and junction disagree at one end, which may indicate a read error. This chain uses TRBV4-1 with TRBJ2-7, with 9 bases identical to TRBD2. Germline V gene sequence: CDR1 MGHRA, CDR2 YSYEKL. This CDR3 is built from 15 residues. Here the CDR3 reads CASGHSLAGSYEQYF. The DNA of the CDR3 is TGCGCCAGCGGCCATTCCCTAGCGGGGTCCTACGAGCAGTACTTC.

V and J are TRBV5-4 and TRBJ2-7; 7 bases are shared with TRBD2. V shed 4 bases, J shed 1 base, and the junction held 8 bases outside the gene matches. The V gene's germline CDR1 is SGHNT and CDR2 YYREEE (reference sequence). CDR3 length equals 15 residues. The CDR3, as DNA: TGTGCCAGCAGCCGGGGCGGGAGCCGATCCTACGAGCAGTACTTC. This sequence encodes CASSRGGSRSYEQYF.

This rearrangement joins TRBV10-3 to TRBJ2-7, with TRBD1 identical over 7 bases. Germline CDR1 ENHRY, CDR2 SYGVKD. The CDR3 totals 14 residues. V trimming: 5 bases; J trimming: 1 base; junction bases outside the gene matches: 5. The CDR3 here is CAISRQGPSYEQYF. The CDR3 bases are TGTGCCATCAGTCGACAGGGACCTTCCTACGAGCAGTACTTC.

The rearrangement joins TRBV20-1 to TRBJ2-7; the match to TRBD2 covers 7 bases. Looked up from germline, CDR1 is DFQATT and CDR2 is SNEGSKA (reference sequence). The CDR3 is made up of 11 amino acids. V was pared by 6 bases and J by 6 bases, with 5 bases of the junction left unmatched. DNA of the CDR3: TGCAGTGCCATACCGGGAGGCGAGCAGTACTTC. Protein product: CSAIPGGEQYF.

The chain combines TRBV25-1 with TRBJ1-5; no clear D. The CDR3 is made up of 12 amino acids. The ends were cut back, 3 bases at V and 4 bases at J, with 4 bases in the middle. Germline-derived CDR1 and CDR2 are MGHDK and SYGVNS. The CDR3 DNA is TGTGCCAGCAGTGAGTCAAATCAGCCCCAGCATTTT. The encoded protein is CASSESNQPQHF.

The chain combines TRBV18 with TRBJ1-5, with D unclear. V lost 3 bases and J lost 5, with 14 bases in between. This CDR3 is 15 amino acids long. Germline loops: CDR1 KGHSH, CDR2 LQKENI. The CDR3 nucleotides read TGTGCCAGCTCACCCTTAGTCGGGGAGGATCAGCCCCAGCATTTT. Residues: CASSPLVGEDQPQHF.

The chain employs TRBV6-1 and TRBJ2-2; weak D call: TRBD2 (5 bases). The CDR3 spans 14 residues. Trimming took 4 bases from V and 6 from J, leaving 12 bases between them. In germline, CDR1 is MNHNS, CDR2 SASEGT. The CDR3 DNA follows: TGTGCCAGCAGTGTCCCGGGGAATCCCGGGGAGCTGTTTTTT. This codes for CASSVPGNPGELFF.

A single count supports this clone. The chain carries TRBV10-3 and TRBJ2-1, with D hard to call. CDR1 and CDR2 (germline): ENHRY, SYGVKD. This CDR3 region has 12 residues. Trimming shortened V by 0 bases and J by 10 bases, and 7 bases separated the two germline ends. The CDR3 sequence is CAISESSDEQFF. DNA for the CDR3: TGTGCCATCAGTGAGTCGAGTGACGAGCAGTTCTTC.

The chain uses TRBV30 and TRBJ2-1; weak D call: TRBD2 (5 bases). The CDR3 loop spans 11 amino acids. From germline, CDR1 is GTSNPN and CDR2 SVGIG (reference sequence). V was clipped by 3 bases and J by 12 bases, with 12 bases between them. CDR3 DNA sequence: TGTGCCTGGAGCCATAGCGAACGGCAGTTCTTC. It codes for CAWSHSERQFF.

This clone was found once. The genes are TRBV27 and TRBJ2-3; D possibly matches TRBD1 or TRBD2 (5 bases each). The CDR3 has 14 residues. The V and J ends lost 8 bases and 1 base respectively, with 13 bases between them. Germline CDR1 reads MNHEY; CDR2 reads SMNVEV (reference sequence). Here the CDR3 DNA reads TGTGCCAGCGGGGTTGGGGGAGGCACAGATACGCAGTATTTT. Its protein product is CASGVGGGTDTQYF.

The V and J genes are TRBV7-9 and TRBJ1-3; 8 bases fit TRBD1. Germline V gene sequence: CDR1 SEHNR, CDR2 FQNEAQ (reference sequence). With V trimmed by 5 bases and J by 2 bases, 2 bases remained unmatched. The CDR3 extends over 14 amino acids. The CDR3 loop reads CASSQTGAGNTIYF. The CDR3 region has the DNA TGTGCCAGCAGCCAGACAGGGGCTGGAAACACCATATATTTT.

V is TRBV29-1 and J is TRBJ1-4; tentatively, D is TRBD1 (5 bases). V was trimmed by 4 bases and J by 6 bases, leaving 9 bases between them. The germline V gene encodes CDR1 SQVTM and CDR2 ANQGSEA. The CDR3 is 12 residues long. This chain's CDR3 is CSVGGDYEKLFF. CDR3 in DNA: TGCAGCGTTGGGGGGGACTATGAAAAACTGTTTTTT.